This TCR beta chain was recovered during a study of OX40 agonist ivuxolimab in advanced cancers. Study-wide background: Prior therapy, whether anti-PD-1, anti-PD-L1 or anti-CTLA-4, was allowed, and roughly 40% had some.

CDR1 is MGHRA, CDR2 YSYEKL, per germline. V was cut by 0 bases and J by 4 bases, with 9 bases left in between. The CDR3 sequence is 14 residues long. Findings of the study overall: With doses of 0.1-3.0 mg/kg, partial responders showed among the lowest clonal expansion.

With regard to this clone: Its antigen remains unidentified.

Sequencing used immunoSEQ multiplex PCR; TCRdb keeps in-frame clones, though not all of them. The sample holds fewer than 70,000 clones; about 89% are singletons and the top ten take about 2.1%. Sequenced here: CD4+ or CD8+ T cells sorted from blood, sampled in a trial of the OX40 agonist ivuxolimab. This clonotype was obtained from an adult with an advanced solid tumor such as melanoma, head and neck, liver or kidney cancer. The chain joins TRBV4-1 to TRBJ1-2; D is unclear. CDR3 DNA sequence: TGCGCCAGCAGCCAAGAAGAAAACGGCTATGGCTACACCTTC. Its protein is CASSQEENGYGYTF.